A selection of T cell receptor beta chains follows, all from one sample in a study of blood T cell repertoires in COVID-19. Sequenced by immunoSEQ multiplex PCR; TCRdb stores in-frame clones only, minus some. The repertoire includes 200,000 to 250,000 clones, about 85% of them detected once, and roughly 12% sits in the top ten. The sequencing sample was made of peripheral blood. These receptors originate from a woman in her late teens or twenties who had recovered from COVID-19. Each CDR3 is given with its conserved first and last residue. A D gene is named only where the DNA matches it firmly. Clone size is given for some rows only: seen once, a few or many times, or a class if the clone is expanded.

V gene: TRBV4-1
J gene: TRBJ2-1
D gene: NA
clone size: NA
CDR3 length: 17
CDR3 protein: CASSYQDRTPQMTEQFF
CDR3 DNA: TGCGCCAGCAGCTACCAAGATAGGACTCCCCAGATGACTGAGCAGTTCTTC

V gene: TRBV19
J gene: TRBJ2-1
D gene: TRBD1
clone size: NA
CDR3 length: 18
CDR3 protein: CASSIRQYRGFYSNEQFF
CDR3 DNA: TGTGCCAGTAGCATACGGCAGTACAGGGGATTCTACAGCAATGAGCAGTTCTTC

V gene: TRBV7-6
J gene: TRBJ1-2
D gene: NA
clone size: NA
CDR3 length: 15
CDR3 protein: CASSTDPDSNYGYTF
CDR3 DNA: TGTGCCAGCAGCACCGATCCCGACAGTAACTATGGCTACACCTTC

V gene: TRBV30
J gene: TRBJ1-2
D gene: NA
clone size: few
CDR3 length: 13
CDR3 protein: CAWSKQANYGYTF
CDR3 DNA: TGTGCCTGGAGTAAACAAGCTAACTATGGCTACACCTTC

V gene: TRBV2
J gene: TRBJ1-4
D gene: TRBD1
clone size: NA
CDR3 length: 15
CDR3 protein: CASSEATGGIEKLFF
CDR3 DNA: TGTGCCAGCAGTGAAGCGACAGGGGGCATTGAAAAACTGTTTTTT

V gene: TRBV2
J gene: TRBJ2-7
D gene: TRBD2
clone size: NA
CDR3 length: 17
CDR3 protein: CATLRTSGRKGYGEQYF
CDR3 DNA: TGTGCCACCCTACGGACTAGCGGGAGAAAAGGATACGGGGAGCAGTACTTC

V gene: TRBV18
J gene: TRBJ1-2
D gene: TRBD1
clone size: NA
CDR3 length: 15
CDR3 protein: CASSPGQGASYGYTF
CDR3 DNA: TGTGCCAGCTCACCGGGACAGGGGGCAAGCTATGGCTACACCTTC

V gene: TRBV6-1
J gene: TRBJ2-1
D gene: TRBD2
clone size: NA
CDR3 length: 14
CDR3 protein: CASSEQRGDNEQFF
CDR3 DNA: TGTGCCAGCAGTGAGCAACGGGGGGACAATGAGCAGTTCTTC

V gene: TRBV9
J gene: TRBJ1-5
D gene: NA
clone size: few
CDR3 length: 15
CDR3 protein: CASSGMDGGNQPQHF
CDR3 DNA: TGTGCCAGCAGCGGAATGGACGGGGGCAATCAGCCCCAGCATTTT

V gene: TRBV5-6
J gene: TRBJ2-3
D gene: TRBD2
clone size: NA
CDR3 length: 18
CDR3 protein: CASSSTTKPAGFTDTQYF
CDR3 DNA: TGTGCCAGCAGCTCTACCACGAAACCAGCGGGATTCACAGATACGCAGTATTTT

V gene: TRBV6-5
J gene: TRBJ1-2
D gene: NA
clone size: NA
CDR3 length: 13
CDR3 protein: CASSYRRIGGYTF
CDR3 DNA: TGTGCCAGCAGTTACCGGCGGATAGGTGGCTACACCTTC

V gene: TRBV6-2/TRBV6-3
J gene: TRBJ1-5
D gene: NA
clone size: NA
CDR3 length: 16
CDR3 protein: CASSFRTGFTNQPQHF
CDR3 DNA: TGTGCCAGCAGTTTTAGGACGGGGTTCACTAATCAGCCCCAGCATTTT

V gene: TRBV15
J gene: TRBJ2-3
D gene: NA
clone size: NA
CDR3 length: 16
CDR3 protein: CATSRDGAGATDTQYF
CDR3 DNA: TGTGCCACCAGCAGAGATGGGGCAGGGGCGACAGATACGCAGTATTTT

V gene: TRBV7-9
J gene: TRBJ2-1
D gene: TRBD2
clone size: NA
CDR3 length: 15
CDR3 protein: CASSFEAGGPVRQFF
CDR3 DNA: TGTGCCAGCAGCTTTGAGGCGGGAGGGCCGGTTCGGCAGTTCTTC

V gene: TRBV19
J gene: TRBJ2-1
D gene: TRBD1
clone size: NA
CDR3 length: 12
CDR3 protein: CASTGGYNEQFF
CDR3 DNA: TGTGCCAGTACAGGGGGCTACAATGAGCAGTTCTTC

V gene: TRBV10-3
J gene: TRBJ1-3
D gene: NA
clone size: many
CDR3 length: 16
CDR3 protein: CAISKSPGEGGNTIYF
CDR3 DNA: TGTGCCATCAGTAAATCTCCAGGGGAGGGAGGAAACACCATATATTTT

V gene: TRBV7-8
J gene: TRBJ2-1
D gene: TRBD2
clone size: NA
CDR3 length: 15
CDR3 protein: CASSLGGRASDEQFF
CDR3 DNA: TGTGCCAGCAGCTTAGGCGGGAGGGCCTCGGATGAGCAGTTCTTC

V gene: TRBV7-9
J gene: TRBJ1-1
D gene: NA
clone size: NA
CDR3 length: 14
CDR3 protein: CASSLLSRPGEAFF
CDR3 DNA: TGTGCCAGCAGCTTACTTTCGCGGCCCGGTGAAGCTTTCTTT

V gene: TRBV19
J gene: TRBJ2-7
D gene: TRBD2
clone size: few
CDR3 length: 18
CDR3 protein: CASSIRTSGRAGSYEQYF
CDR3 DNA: TGTGCCAGTAGTATCCGGACTAGCGGGAGGGCGGGCTCCTACGAGCAGTACTTC

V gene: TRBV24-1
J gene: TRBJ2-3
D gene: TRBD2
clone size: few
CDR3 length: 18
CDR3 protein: CATSDKQGLAGVGDTQYF
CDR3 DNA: TGTGCCACCAGTGACAAACAGGGACTAGCGGGAGTTGGAGATACGCAGTATTTT

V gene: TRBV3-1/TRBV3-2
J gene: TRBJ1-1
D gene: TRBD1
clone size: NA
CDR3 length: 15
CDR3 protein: CASSGTGLGNTEAFF
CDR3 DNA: TGTGCCAGCAGCGGGACAGGTTTGGGAAACACTGAAGCTTTCTTT

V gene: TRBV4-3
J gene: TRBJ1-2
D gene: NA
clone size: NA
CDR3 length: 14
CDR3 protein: CASSQDTAGVGYTF
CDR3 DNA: TGCGCCAGCAGCCAAGATACGGCAGGGGTCGGCTACACCTTC

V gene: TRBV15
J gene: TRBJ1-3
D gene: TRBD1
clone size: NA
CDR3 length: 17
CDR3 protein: CATSRTAGGLSGNTIYF
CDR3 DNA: TGTGCCACCAGCAGAACCGCAGGGGGCCTCTCTGGAAACACCATATATTTT

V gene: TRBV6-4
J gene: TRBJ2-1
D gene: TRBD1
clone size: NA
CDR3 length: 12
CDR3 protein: CATGQGTTEQFF
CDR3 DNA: TGTGCCACGGGACAGGGGACAACTGAGCAGTTCTTC

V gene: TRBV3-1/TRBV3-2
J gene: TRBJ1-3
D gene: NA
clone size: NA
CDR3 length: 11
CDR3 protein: CASSTGNTIYF
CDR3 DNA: TGTGCCAGCAGTACTGGAAACACCATATATTTT

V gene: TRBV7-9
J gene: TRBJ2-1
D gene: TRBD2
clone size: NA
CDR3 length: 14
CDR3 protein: CASSPRLAVNEQFF
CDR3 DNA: TGTGCCAGCAGCCCCCGACTAGCGGTTAATGAGCAGTTCTTC

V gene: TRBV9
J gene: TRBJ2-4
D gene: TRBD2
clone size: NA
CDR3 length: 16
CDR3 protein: CASSVEASGRGGIQYF
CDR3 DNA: TGTGCCAGCAGCGTAGAGGCTAGCGGGAGGGGCGGCATTCAGTACTTC

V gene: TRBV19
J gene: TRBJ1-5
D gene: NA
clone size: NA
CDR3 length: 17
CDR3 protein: CASSILALGDSNQPQHF
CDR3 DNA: TGTGCCAGTAGTATTCTCGCGCTTGGGGACTCCAATCAGCCCCAGCATTTT

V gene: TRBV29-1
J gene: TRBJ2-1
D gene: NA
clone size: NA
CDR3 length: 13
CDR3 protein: CSGTGTPYNEQFF
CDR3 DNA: TGCAGCGGCACCGGGACACCTTACAATGAGCAGTTCTTC

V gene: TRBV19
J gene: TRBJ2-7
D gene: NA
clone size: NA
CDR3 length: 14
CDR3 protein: CASSIAGQDYEQYF
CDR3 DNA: TGTGCCAGTAGTATAGCTGGACAAGACTACGAGCAGTACTTC

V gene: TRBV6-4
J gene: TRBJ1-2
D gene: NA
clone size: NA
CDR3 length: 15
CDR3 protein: CASSPLHGSNYGYTF
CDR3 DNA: TGTGCCAGCAGCCCCCTGCACGGGAGTAACTATGGCTACACCTTC

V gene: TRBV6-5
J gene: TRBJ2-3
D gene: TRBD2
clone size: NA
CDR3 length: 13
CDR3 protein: CASRGGVTDTQYF
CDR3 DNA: TGTGCCAGCAGGGGAGGGGTCACAGATACGCAGTATTTT

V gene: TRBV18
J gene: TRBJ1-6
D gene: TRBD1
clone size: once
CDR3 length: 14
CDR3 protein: CASSLRQGGTPLHF
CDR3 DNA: TGTGCCAGCTCACTTCGACAGGGCGGAACACCCCTCCACTTT

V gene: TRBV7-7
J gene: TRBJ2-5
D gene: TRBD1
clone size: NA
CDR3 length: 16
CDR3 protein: CASSKGDRGIGETQYF
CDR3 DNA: TGTGCCAGCAGCAAGGGGGACAGGGGGATCGGGGAGACCCAGTACTTC

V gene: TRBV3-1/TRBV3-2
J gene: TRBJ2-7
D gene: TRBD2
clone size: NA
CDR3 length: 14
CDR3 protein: CASSPPGLAYEQYF
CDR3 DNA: TGTGCCAGCAGCCCCCCCGGACTAGCCTACGAGCAGTACTTC

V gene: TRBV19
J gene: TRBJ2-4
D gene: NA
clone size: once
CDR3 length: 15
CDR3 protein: CASSIGGLAKNIQYF
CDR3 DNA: TGTGCCAGTAGTATAGGAGGACTAGCCAAAAACATTCAGTACTTC

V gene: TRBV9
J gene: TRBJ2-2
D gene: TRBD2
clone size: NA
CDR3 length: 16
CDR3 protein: CASSDPSGRRTGELFF
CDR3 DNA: TGTGCCAGCAGCGACCCTAGCGGGAGGCGGACCGGGGAGCTGTTTTTT

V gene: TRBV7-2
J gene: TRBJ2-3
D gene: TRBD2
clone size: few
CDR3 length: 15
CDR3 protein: CASSLLAGMSDTQYF
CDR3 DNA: TGTGCCAGCAGCTTACTAGCGGGAATGTCAGATACGCAGTATTTT

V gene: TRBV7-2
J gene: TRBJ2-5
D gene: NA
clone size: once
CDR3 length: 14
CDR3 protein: CASSPPRGRETQYF
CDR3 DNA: TGTGCCAGCAGCCCCCCTAGGGGCAGGGAGACCCAGTACTTC

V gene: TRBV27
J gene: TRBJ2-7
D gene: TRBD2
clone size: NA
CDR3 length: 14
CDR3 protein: CASSGTSGNYEQYF
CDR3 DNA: TGTGCCAGCAGCGGGACTAGCGGGAACTACGAGCAGTACTTC

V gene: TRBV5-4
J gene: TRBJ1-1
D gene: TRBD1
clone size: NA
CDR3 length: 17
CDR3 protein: CASSLAVYRGLHTEAFF
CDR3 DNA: TGTGCCAGCAGCTTGGCGGTTTACAGGGGACTTCACACTGAAGCTTTCTTT